This record covers a single T cell receptor beta chain. This clone appeared a few times. There is no known antigen for this receptor. It has no much larger one-base neighbor in the sample; base qualities were not kept. Trimming removed 8 bases from V and 2 bases from J; the gene matches leave 2 bases unexplained. Measured from the cysteine to the phenylalanine, the CDR3 is 12 residues long. The DNA shown is the 36-base CDR3, in frame from base 1. The germline V gene (reference sequence) sets CDR1 to LNHDA and CDR2 to SQIVND. Genomic DNA was isolated from the sorted cells so that the TCRbeta CDR3 region could be sequenced. TCRbeta CDR3 regions were sequenced using the immunoSEQ Assay. Sourced from immuneACCESS, this table was stored by TCRdb with only in-frame sequences that have V and J called. A share of the clones is absent; for the studies checked, an unresolved V gene accounts for under half, and the remainder has no known explanation. The sample table holds over 20,000 clones, of which more than 75% were seen once. The ten largest make up approximately 9.6% of the sample.

Patients with autoimmune disease history or receiving systemic immunosuppression were excluded from the trial. Peripheral blood for TCR sequencing was collected from all dose cohorts at baseline, on cycle 4 day 1, and on cycle 7 day 1. Samples came from an open-label, multicenter, first-in-human phase I dose-escalation trial of ivuxolimab. The trial enrolled adults with locally advanced or metastatic head and neck squamous cell, hepatocellular, melanoma or renal cell carcinoma. Before TCR sequencing, CD4+ T cells and CD8+ T cells were sorted from peripheral blood as separate populations. This specimen belongs to a study of OX40 agonist ivuxolimab in advanced cancers. A note on the overall study: Ivuxolimab, which targeted the costimulatory receptor OX40 (CD134), was an agonistic, fully human IgG2 monoclonal antibody. Partial responses were achieved by three dose-escalation patients, of whom one had hepatocellular carcinoma and two had cutaneous melanoma. The purpose of peripheral TCRbeta sequencing was to test whether ivuxolimab changed TCR sequence diversity and led to clonal T-cell expansion. Intravenous ivuxolimab was administered to patients every 2 weeks at six dose levels: 0.01, 0.1, 0.3, 1.5, 3 and 10 mg/kg. The paper covers the monotherapy dose-escalation part of the phase I ivuxolimab trial, which included N of about 50 patients. In the dose-escalation cohort, around four fifths of patients were male, and the mean age was approximately 60 years, with a range of roughly 20 to 85. Of the 52 patients in dose escalation, some 19 had hepatocellular carcinoma, around 15 had melanoma, 9 had renal cell carcinoma and 9 had head and neck cancer. Prior anti-PD-1, anti-PD-L1 or anti-CTLA-4 therapy was permitted, and checkpoint inhibitors had been received by about 44% of dose-escalation patients.

General conclusions and limits of the study: After ivuxolimab, more expanded clones were found on average in CD8+ T cells than in CD4+ T cells. Clonal expansion of both CD4+ and CD8+ blood T cells was observed from baseline to week 6 at doses 0.1 to 3.0 mg/kg. Antigen specificity was not determined for the clonally expanded peripheral T cells. In the 0.1-3.0 mg/kg groups, partial responders were among the patients with the lowest normalized peripheral clonal expansion, particularly in CD8+ T cells. Low levels of normalized T-cell clonal expansion were also seen in some nonresponding patients.

Recombination connected TRBV19 to TRBJ1-2; TRBD1 aligns with 7 central bases. Sequencing was performed on CD4+ or CD8+ T cells sorted from blood, taken in a trial of the OX40 agonist ivuxolimab. The clonotype comes from an adult with an advanced solid tumor such as melanoma, head and neck, liver or kidney cancer. The CDR3 loop reads CASSGQNYGYTF. The base sequence is TGTGCCAGTTCGGGACAGAACTATGGCTACACCTTC. Extended through the reference TRBV19 and TRBJ1-2 proteins, this CDR3 yields the full variable domain: DGGITQSPKYLFRKEGQNVTLSCEQNLNHDAMYWYRQDPGQGLRLIYYSQIVNDFQKGDIAEGYSVSREKKESFPLTVTSAQKNPTAFYLCASSGQNYGYTFGSGTRLTVV.